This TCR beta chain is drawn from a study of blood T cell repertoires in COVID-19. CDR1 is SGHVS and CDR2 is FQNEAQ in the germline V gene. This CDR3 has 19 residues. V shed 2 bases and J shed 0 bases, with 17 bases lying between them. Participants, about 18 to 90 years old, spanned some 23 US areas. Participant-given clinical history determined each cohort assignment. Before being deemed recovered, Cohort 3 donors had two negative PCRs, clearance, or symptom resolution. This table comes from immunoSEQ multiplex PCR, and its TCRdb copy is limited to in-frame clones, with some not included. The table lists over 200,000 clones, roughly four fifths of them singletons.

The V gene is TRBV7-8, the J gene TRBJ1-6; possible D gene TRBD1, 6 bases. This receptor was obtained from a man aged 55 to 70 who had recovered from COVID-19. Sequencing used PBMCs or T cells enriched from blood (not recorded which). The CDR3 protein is CASSLIGQMISSYNSPLHF. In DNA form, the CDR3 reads TGTGCCAGCAGCTTAATAGGACAGATGATAAGCTCCTATAATTCACCCCTCCACTTT.